A single sample gave rise to the 11 T cell receptor beta chains below, sequenced in a study of T cells in Graves' hyperthyroidism and ophthalmopathy. RNA transcripts yielded amplified TCR beta CDR3 regions. HTBI primers were used for first-round RT-PCR of the TCR CDR3. In TCRdb, the multiplex PCR reads were re-called with MiXCR into one record per CDR3 protein. Here the sample spans 700,000 to 850,000 distinct CDR3 sequences, around a third being singletons. Sequencing was carried out using blood. The receptor set was obtained from a woman aged 40-49 years with Graves' hyperthyroidism.

V is TRBV6-2 or TRBV6-3 and J is TRBJ1-2; no firm D call. Germline V gives CDR1 MNHEY, CDR2 SVGEGT. The CDR3 runs to 12 residues. Trimming removed 8 bases from V and 2 bases from J, with 9 bases in between. CDR3 sequence: CASGIGNYGYTF. The CDR3 nucleotides read TGTGCCAGCGGGATAGGGAACTATGGCTACACCTTC.

This clonotype was detected once. The junction differs from germline at one of its ends, possibly a read error. The chain is built from TRBV7-9 and TRBJ2-6, with 8 bases matching TRBD2. The V gene's germline CDR1 is SEHNR and CDR2 FQNEAQ (reference sequence). The CDR3 is 15 amino acids. Here the CDR3 reads CASSLRGAGVNVLTF. The CDR3 DNA reads as TGTGCCAGCAGCTTGCGGGGGGCTGGGGTCAACGTCCTGACTTTC.

A remark on this clonotype: One base away lies a much larger clone, so this may be a sequencing read error. The V call is TRBV6-6, the J call TRBJ2-5; D is ambiguous. V was trimmed by 7 bases and J by 0 bases, leaving 6 bases between them. There are 12 residues in the CDR3. CDR1 and CDR2 from the germline V gene are MNHNY and SVGAGI (reference sequence). DNA for the CDR3: TGTGCCAGCACCGAAAACCAAGAGACCCAGTACTTC. This encodes CASTENQETQYF.

The rearrangement links TRBV2 to TRBJ1-5; D remains unclear. The CDR3 length is 15 residues. The germline CDR1 and CDR2 sequences are SNHLY and FYNNEI. V lost 5 bases to trimming and J lost 1 base, with 12 bases between them. The CDR3 sequence: CASSPPKQSNQPQHF. The CDR3 coding sequence is TGTGCCAGCAGTCCTCCCAAGCAAAGCAATCAGCCCCAGCATTTT.

The chain is built from TRBV28 and TRBJ1-5; the D gene is possibly TRBD1 (6 bases). This CDR3 spans 14 amino acids. V lost 2 bases and J lost 6, with 11 bases in between. Germline assignment: CDR1 MDHEN and CDR2 SYDVKM. CDR3: CASSLAGARQPQHF. CDR3 nucleotides: TGTGCCAGCAGTTTAGCAGGGGCTCGTCAGCCCCAGCATTTT.

The chain carries TRBV10-2 and TRBJ1-2; 7 positions agree with TRBD1. CDR3 length equals 13 residues. The germline gives CDR1 WSHSY, CDR2 SAAADI. The junction had 6 bases not matched to a gene; V was cut back by 6 bases and J by 5 bases. The DNA of the CDR3 is TGCGCCAGCAGGGCCAGGGGGGAGTATGGCTACACCTTC. It translates to CASRARGEYGYTF.

The rearrangement links TRBV7-9 to TRBJ1-6; D may be TRBD1 (5 bases). The CDR3 runs 14 residues. Trimming took off 1 base at V and 7 bases at J, with 8 bases between the two ends. Germline CDR1 and CDR2: SEHNR and FQNEAQ (reference sequence). CDR3 sequence reads: CASSLGGRNSPLHF. CDR3 sequence (DNA): TGTGCCAGCAGCTTAGGGGGCCGAAATTCACCCCTCCACTTT.

This rearrangement joins TRBV20-1 to TRBJ2-7; no clear D gene. The V and J ends lost 0 bases and 2 bases respectively, with 20 bases between them. The CDR3 runs to 17 residues. Germline V lookup: CDR1 DFQATT, CDR2 SNEGSKA (reference sequence). This CDR3 reads CSARDTFQIRPPYEQYF. CDR3 nucleotide sequence: TGCAGTGCTAGAGATACATTCCAGATCAGACCTCCCTACGAGCAGTACTTC.

This clonotype was found many times. This rearrangement joins TRBV7-8 to TRBJ2-7, with 9 bases that match TRBD2. Germline CDR1 SGHVS, CDR2 FQNEAQ. V shed 5 bases and J 7 bases; nucleotides not matched to a gene: 15. The CDR3 runs to 16 residues. CDR3 sequence: CASSHPGRGGLNEQYF. The CDR3 DNA reads as TGTGCCAGCAGCCACCCGGGGCGGGGGGGCCTCAATGAGCAGTACTTC.

The chain is built from TRBV20-1 and TRBJ2-1; TRBD2 might be the D (5 bases). Germline V gives CDR1 DFQATT, CDR2 SNEGSKA (reference sequence). Deletions cut 2 bases from V and 7 bases from J, with 15 bases between. The CDR3 consists of 14 residues. CDR3 sequence reads: CSARPHRGPNEQFF. CDR3 coding DNA: TGCAGTGCTAGACCCCACCGCGGGCCTAATGAGCAGTTCTTC.

This clonotype was counted at least ten times. The chain recombines TRBV9 with TRBJ1-1; no firm D call. The V gene lost 4 bases and the J gene lost 4 bases, with 14 bases spanning the gap. Germline loops: CDR1 SGDLS, CDR2 YYNGEE. The length of the CDR3 is 14 residues. The CDR3 sequence: CASSPRTARTEAFF. Here the CDR3 DNA reads TGTGCCAGCAGCCCTCGGACCGCGCGCACTGAAGCTTTCTTT.